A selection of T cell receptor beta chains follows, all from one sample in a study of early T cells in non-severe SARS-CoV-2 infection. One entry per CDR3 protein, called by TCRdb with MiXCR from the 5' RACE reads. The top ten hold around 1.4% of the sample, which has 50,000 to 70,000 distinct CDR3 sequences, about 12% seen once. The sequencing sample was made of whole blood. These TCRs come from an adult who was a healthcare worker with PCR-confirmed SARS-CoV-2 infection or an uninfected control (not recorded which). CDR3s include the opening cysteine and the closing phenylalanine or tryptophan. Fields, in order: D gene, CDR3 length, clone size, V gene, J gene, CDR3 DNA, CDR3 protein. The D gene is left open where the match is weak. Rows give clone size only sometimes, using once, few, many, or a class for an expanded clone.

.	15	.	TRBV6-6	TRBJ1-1	TGTGCCAGCAGTTACGAGAGGGTCCTGAACACTGAAGCTTTCTTT	CASSYERVLNTEAFF
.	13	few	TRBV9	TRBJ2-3	TGTGCCAGTCCGGAGGGGCTGACAGATACGCAGTATTTT	CASPEGLTDTQYF
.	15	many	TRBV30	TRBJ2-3	TGTGCCTGGAGTGTCGGGGGGCCCAGCACAGATACGCAGTATTTT	CAWSVGGPSTDTQYF
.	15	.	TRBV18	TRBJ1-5	TGTGCCAGCTCACCCTCGGACGATAGCAATCAGCCCCAGCATTTT	CASSPSDDSNQPQHF
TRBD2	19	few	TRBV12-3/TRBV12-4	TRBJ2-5	TGTGCCAGCAGTTCCGAAGCGGGGGGGCCCTCCCGAGTTCAAGAGACCCAGTACTTC	CASSSEAGGPSRVQETQYF
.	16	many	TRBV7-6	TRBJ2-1	TGTGCCAGCAGCTTAGACGGTGGGGGGGCCCGCAATGAGCAGTTCTTC	CASSLDGGGARNEQFF
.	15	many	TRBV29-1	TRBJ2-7	TGCAGCGCCCTGAGGAGGACAACGGGGAGTAGCGAGCAGTACTTC	CSALRRTTGSSEQYF
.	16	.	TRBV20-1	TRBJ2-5	TGCAGTGCTAGAGATAGAACAGGGAATAATCGAGAGACCCAGTACTTC	CSARDRTGNNRETQYF
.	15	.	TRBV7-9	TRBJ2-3	TGTGCCAGCATCCCGACCGGGGGCCGCACAGATACGCAGTATTTT	CASIPTGGRTDTQYF
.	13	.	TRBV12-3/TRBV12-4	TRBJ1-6	TGTGCCAGCAGTTTTGCAGAAAATTCACCCCTCCACTTT	CASSFAENSPLHF
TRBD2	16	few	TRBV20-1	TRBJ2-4	TGCAGTGCCATGGGACTAGTTGGCATAGCCAAAAACATTCAGTACTTC	CSAMGLVGIAKNIQYF
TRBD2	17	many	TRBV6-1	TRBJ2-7	TGTGCCAGCAATCCTAGCGGGGGGGTAAGTCGTGATTACGAGCAGTACTTC	CASNPSGGVSRDYEQYF
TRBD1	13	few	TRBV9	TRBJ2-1	TGTGCCAGCAGCGGAGGGACAGGGGAGGAGCAGTTCTTC	CASSGGTGEEQFF
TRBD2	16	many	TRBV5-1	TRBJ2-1	TGCGCCAGCAGCTTCATAGCGGGGGGGCCAGGTAATGAGCAGTTCTTC	CASSFIAGGPGNEQFF
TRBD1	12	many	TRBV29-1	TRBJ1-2	TGCAGCGCGACAGGGAGATCATATGGCTACACCTTC	CSATGRSYGYTF
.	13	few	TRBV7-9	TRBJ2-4	TGTGCCAGCAGCTATGGGGTCCAAAACATTCAGTACTTC	CASSYGVQNIQYF
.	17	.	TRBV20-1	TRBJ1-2	TGCAGTGCTCCCGAGAAGGGGTTCAGGGGCCCCACCTATGGCTACACCTTC	CSAPEKGFRGPTYGYTF
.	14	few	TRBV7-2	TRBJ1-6	TGTGCCAGCAGCTTAGCCCAGTACGGTTCACCCCTCCACTTT	CASSLAQYGSPLHF
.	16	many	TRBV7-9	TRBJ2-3	TGTGCCAGCAGCCCCACTCCGGGACTGGCTACAGATACGCAGTATTTT	CASSPTPGLATDTQYF
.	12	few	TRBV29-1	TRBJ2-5	TGCAGCGTACGACAGGGAGGAGAGACCCAGTACTTC	CSVRQGGETQYF
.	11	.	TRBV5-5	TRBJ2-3	TGTGCCAGCAGCCCTCGGGATACGCAGTATTTT	CASSPRDTQYF
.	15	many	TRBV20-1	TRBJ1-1	TGCAGTGCTACCAATCCCCGTGACAGCCTTGCTGAAGCTTTCTTT	CSATNPRDSLAEAFF
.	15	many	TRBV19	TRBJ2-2	TGTGCCAGTAGCCGTCTAGGGGCGAGCACCGGGGAGCTGTTTTTT	CASSRLGASTGELFF
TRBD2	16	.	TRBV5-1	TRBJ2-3	TGCGCCAGCAGCCCCGTGGGTAGCGGGACCTCAGATACGCAGTATTTT	CASSPVGSGTSDTQYF
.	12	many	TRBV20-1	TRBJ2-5	TGCAGTGCAACGACCCTCCCCCGGGGGCAGTACTTC	CSATTLPRGQYF
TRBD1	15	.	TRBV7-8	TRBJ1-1	TGTGCCAGCAGCTTAGAGGGTGCAGGGGGAACTGAAGCTTTCTTT	CASSLEGAGGTEAFF
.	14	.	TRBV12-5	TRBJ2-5	TGTGCTAGTTCCGACGGGACTCCGGGGGAGACCCAGTACTTC	CASSDGTPGETQYF
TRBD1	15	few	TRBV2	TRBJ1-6	TGTGCCAGCAGTGAAACACAGGGGGCCCGTTCACCCCTCCACTTT	CASSETQGARSPLHF
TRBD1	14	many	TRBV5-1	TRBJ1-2	TGCGCCAGCAATCCGGGACAGGAGTTCTATGGCTACACCTTC	CASNPGQEFYGYTF
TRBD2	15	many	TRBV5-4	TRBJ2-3	TGTGCCAGCAGCTGGGCTGGACTAGGGACAGATACGCAGTATTTT	CASSWAGLGTDTQYF
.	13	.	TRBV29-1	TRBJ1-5	TGCAGCGTTGTAGCTTCGGGCAATCAGCCCCAGCATTTT	CSVVASGNQPQHF
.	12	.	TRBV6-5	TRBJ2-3	TGTGCCAGCGCATCCGTGGCAGATACGCAGTATTTT	CASASVADTQYF
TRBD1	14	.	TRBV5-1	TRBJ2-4	TGCGCCAGCAGCTCGGGACAGGGGAGAAACATTCAGTACTTC	CASSSGQGRNIQYF